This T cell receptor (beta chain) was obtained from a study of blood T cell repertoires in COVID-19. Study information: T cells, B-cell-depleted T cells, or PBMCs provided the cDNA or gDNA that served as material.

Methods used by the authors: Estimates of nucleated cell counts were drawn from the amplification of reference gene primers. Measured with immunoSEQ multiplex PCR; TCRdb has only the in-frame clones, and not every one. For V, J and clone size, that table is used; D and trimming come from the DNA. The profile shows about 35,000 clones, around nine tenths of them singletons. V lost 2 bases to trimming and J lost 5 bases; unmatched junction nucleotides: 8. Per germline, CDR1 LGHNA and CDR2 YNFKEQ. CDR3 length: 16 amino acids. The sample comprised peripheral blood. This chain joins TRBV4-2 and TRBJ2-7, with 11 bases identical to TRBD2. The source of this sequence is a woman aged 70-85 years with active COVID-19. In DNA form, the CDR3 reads TGTGCCAGCAGCCAATCCGGGACTAGCGGACCCCACGAGCAGTACTTC. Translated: CASSQSGTSGPHEQYF.